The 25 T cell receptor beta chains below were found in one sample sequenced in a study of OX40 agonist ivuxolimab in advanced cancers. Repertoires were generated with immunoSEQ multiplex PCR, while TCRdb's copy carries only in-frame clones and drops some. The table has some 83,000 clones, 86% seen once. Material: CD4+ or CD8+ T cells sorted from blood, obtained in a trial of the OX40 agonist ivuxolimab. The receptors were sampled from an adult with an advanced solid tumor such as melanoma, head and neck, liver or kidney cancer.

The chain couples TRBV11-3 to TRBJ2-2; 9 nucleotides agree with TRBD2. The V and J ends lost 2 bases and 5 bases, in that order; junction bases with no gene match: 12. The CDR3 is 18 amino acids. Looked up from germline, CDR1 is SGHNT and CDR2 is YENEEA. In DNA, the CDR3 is TGTGCCAGCAGCTTATTCCGCCCAAGCGCGGGAGGGACCGGGGAGCTGTTTTTT. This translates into CASSLFRPSAGGTGELFF.

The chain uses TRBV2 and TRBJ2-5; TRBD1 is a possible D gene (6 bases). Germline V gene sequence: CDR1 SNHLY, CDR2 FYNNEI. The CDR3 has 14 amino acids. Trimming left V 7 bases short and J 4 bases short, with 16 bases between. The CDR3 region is CASILGQPAETQYF. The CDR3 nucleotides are TGTGCCAGCATTCTAGGACAGCCGGCAGAGACCCAGTACTTC.

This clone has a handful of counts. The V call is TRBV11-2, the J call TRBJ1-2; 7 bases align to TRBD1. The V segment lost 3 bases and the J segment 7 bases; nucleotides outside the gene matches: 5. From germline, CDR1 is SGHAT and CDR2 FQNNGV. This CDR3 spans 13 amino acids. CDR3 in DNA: TGTGCCAGCAGCTTGACAGGGTTTGGTGGCTACACCTTC. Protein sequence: CASSLTGFGGYTF.

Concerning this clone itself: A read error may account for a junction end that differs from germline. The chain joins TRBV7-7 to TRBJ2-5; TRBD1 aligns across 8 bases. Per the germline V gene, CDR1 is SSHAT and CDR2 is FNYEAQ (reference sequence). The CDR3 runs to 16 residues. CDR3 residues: CASSILTGEVQETQYF. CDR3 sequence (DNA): TGTGCTAGCAGCATACTGACAGGGGAGGTACAAGAGACCCAGTACTTC.

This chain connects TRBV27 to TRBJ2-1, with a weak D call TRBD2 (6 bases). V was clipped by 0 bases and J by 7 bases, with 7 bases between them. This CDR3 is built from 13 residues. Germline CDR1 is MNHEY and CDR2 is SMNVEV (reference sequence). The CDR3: CASSLSEGNEQFF. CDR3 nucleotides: TGTGCCAGCAGTTTATCGGAGGGGAATGAGCAGTTCTTC.

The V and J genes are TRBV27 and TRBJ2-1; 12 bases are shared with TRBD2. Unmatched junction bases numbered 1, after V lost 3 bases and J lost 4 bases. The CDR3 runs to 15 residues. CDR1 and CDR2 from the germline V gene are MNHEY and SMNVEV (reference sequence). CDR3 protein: CASSFGLAGYNEQFF. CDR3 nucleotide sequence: TGTGCCAGCAGTTTCGGACTAGCGGGATACAATGAGCAGTTCTTC.

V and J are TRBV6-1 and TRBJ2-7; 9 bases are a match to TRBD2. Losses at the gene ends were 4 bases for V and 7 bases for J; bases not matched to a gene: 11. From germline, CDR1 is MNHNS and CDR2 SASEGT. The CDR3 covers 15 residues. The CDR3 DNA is TGTGCCAGCAGTGGCGGGTTAGCGGGAGTTTGGGAGCAGTACTTC. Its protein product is CASSGGLAGVWEQYF.

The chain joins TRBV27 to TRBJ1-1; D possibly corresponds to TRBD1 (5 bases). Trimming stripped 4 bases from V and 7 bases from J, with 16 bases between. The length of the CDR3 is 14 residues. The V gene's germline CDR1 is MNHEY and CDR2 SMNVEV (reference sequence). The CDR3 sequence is CASSSTGLVGEAFF. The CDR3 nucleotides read TGTGCCAGCAGTTCGACGGGACTGGTTGGTGAAGCTTTCTTT.

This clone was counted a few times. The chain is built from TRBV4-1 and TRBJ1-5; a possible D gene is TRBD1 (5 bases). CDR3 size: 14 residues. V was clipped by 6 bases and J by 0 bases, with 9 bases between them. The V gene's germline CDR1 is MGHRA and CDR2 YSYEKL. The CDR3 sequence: CASSPTDSNQPQHF. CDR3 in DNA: TGCGCCAGCAGTCCGACAGATAGCAATCAGCCCCAGCATTTT.

CDR3 sequence reads: CASRGQDSQPQHF. The CDR3 DNA is TGTGCCAGCAGGGGACAGGACAGTCAGCCCCAGCATTTT. The chain couples TRBV6-1 to TRBJ1-5, with TRBD1 identical over 8 bases. J was trimmed by 6 bases and V by 6 bases; bases with no gene match: 4. CDR1 is MNHNS, CDR2 SASEGT, per germline. The CDR3 runs 13 residues.

CDR3 amino acids: CASSIDIPGQGQETQYF. Here the CDR3 DNA reads TGTGCCAGTAGTATAGATATTCCGGGACAGGGCCAAGAGACCCAGTACTTC. The chain is built from TRBV19 and TRBJ2-5; 9 bases map to TRBD1. With V trimmed by 0 bases and J by 1 base, 6 bases remained unmatched. Germline V lookup: CDR1 LNHDA, CDR2 SQIVND (reference sequence). The CDR3 has 17 residues.

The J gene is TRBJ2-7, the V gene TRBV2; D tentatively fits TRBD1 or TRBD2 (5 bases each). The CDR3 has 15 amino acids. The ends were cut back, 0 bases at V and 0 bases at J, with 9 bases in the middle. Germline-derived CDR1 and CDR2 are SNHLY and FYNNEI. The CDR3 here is CASSEALGGSYEQYF. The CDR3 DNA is TGTGCCAGCAGTGAAGCGCTTGGGGGCTCCTACGAGCAGTACTTC.

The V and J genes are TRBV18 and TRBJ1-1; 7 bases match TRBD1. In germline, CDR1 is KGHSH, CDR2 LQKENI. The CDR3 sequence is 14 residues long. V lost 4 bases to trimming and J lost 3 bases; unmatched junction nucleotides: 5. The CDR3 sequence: CASSLNRGDTEAFF. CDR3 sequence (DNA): TGTGCCAGCTCACTAAACAGGGGAGACACTGAAGCTTTCTTT.

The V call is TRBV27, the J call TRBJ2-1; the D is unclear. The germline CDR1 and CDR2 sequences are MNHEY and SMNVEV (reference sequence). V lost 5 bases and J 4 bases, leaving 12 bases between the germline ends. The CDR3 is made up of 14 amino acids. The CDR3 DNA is TGTGCCAGCAGTGATCCCCCCCCTTACAATGAGCAGTTCTTC. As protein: CASSDPPPYNEQFF.

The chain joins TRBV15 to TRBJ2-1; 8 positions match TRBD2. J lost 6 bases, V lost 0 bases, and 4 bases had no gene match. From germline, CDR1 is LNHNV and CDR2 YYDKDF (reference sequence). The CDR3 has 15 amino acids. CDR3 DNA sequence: TGTGCCACCAGCAGAGAGGTAGCGGGGTTCAATGAGCAGTTCTTC. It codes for CATSREVAGFNEQFF.

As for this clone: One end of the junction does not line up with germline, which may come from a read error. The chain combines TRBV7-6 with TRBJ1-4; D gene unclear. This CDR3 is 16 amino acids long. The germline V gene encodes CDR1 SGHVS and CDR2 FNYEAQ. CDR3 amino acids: CASSHIERIPKEKLFF. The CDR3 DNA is TGTGCCAGCAGCCATATTGAACGCATCCCTAAAGAAAAACTGTTTTTT. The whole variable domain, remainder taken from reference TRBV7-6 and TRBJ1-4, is GAGVSQSPRYKVTKRGQDVALRCDPISGHVSLYWYRQALGQGPEFLTYFNYEAQQDKSGLPNDRFSAERPEGSISTLTIQRTEQRDSAMYRCASSHIERIPKEKLFFGSGTQLSVL.

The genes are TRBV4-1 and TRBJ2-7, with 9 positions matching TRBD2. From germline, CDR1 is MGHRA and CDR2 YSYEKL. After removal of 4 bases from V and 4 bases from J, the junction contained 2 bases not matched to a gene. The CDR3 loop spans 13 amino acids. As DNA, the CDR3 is TGCGCCAGCAGCCCGGGACTAGCTTACGAGCAGTACTTC. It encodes CASSPGLAYEQYF.

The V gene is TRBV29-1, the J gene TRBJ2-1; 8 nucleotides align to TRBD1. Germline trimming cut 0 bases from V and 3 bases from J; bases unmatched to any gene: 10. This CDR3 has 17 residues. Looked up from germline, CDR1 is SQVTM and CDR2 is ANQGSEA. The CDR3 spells CSVEDSGAGGGYNEQFF. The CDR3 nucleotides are TGCAGCGTTGAAGATTCTGGGGCAGGGGGCGGCTACAATGAGCAGTTCTTC.

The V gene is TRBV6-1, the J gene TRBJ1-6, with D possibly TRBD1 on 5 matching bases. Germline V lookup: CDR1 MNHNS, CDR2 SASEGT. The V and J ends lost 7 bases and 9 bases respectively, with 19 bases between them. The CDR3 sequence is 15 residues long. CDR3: CASTPQGPLLSPLHF. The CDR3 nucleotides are TGTGCCAGCACTCCCCAGGGCCCATTACTTTCACCCCTCCACTTT.

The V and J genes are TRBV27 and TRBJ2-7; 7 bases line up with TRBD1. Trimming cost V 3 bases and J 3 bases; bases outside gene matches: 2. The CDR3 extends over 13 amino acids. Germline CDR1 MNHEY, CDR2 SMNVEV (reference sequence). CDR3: CASSLRGLYEQYF. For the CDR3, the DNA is TGTGCCAGCAGTTTGAGGGGGCTCTACGAGCAGTACTTC.

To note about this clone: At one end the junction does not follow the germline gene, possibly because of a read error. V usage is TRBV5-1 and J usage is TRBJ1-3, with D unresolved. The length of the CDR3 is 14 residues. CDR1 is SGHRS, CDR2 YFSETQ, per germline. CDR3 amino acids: CASSLWDSGNTIYF. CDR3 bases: TGTGCCAGCAGCTTGTGGGACTCTGGAAACACCATATATTTT. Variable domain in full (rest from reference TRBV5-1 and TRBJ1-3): KAGVTQTPRYLIKTRGQQVTLSCSPISGHRSVSWYQQTPGQGLQFLFEYFSETQRNKGNFPGRFSGRQFSNSRSEMNVSTLELGDSALYLCASSLWDSGNTIYFGEGSWLTVV.

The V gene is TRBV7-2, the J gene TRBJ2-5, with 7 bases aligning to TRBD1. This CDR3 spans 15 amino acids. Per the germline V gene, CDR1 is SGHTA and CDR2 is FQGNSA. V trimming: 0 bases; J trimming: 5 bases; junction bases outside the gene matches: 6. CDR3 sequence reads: CASSLAGQVGETQYF. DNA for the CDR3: TGTGCCAGCAGCTTAGCCGGACAGGTCGGGGAGACCCAGTACTTC. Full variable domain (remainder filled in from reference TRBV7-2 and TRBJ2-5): GAGVSQSPSNKVTEKGKDVELRCDPISGHTALYWYRQSLGQGLEFLIYFQGNSAPDKSGLPSDRFSAERTGGSVSTLTIQRTQQEDSAVYLCASSLAGQVGETQYFGPGTRLLVL.

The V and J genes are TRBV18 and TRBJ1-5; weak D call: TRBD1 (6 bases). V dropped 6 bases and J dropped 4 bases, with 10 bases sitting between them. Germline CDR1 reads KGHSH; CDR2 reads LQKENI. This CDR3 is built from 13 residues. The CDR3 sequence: CASSRQDNQPQHF. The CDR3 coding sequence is TGTGCCAGCTCTCGACAGGATAATCAGCCCCAGCATTTT.

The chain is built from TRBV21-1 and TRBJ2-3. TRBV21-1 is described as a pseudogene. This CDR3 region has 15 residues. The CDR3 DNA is TGTGCCAGCCCCCAGGGGGCAGCGGGAGCCCTTACGCAGTATTTT. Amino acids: CASPQGAAGALTQYF.

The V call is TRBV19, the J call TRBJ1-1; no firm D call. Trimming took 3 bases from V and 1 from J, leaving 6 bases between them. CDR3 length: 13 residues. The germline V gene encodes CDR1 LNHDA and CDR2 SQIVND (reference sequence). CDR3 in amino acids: CASSIGQNTEAFF. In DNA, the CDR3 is TGTGCCAGTAGTATCGGTCAGAACACTGAAGCTTTCTTT.